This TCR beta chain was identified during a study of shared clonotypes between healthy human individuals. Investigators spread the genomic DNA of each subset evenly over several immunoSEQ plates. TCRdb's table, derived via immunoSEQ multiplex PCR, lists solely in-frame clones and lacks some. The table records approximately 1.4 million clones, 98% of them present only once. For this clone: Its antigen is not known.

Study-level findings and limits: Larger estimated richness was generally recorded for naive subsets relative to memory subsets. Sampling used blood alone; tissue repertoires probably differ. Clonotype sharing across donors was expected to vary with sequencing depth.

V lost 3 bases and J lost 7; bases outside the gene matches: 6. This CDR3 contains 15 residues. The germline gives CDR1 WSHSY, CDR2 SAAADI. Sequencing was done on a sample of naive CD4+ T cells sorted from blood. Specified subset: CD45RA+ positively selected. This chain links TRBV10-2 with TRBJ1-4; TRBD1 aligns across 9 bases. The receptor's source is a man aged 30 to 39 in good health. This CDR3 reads CASSEGETGGEKLFF. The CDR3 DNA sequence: TGCGCCAGCAGTGAAGGCGAGACAGGGGGTGAAAAACTGTTTTTT.